These 16 T cell receptor beta chains share one sample of origin, sequenced in a study of cytomegalovirus exposure and HLA in healthy donors. Primers for the PCR totalled 60 Vbeta and 13 Jbeta. Assay: immunoSEQ multiplex PCR; the TCRdb copy retains only in-frame clones and omits some. The table includes 160,000 or so clones, roughly 77% detected once. The specimen was PBMCs. Receptors originate from a man in his fifties or sixties in good health and CMV-seropositive.

CDR3 sequence reads: CASSSYSRGASQETQYF. CDR3 bases: TGTGCCAGCAGCTCTTATAGTCGCGGGGCTAGTCAAGAGACCCAGTACTTC. The gene calls are TRBV7-6 and TRBJ2-5; D possibly corresponds to TRBD2 (6 bases). CDR3 length: 17 amino acids. Germline loops: CDR1 SGHVS, CDR2 FNYEAQ. V gave up 4 bases and J gave up 2 bases, with 20 bases separating them. The complete variable domain, with remaining parts taken from reference TRBV7-6 and TRBJ2-5, reads GAGVSQSPRYKVTKRGQDVALRCDPISGHVSLYWYRQALGQGPEFLTYFNYEAQQDKSGLPNDRFSAERPEGSISTLTIQRTEQRDSAMYRCASSSYSRGASQETQYFGPGTRLLVL.

The sample holds one count of this clone. The chain couples TRBV6-1 to TRBJ2-5; tentative D call: TRBD1 (5 bases). CDR1 and CDR2 from the germline V gene are MNHNS and SASEGT. The V end lost 3 bases, the J end lost 5 bases, and 16 bases lay between the germline ends. This CDR3 spans 15 amino acids. The CDR3 region has the DNA TGTGCCAGCAGTGATTCGACGAATCCAGGGGAGACCCAGTACTTC. It encodes CASSDSTNPGETQYF.

V and J are TRBV6-5 and TRBJ1-2; D possibly corresponds to TRBD1 (6 bases). Per germline, CDR1 MNHEY and CDR2 SVGAGI. CDR3 length equals 14 residues. Trimming took off 2 bases at V and 1 base at J, with 8 bases between the two ends. The CDR3 sequence is CASSYGQNNYGYTF. CDR3 sequence (DNA): TGTGCCAGCAGTTACGGACAGAATAACTATGGCTACACCTTC.

This clone has a handful of counts. The chain links TRBV4-3 to TRBJ2-3, with a possible D match to TRBD2 (5 bases). There are 13 residues in the CDR3. Germline loops: CDR1 LGHNA, CDR2 YSLEER. V shed 3 bases and J shed 4 bases, with 8 bases lying between them. The CDR3 DNA is TGCGCCAGCAGCCACCAACTAGCAGATACGCAGTATTTT. The encoded protein is CASSHQLADTQYF.

This clone was seen only once. V is TRBV5-6 and J is TRBJ1-2, with D possibly being TRBD1 (6 bases). This CDR3 has 14 residues. Germline loops: CDR1 SGHDT, CDR2 YYEEEE. V lost 1 base and J lost 7, with 14 bases in between. CDR3 sequence (DNA): TGTGCCAGCAGCTTGCCCCTCTTGACAGGTGGCTACACCTTC. Translating it yields CASSLPLLTGGYTF.

About this clone itself: Other nucleotide sequences from this sample produce the same CDR3. Here the CDR3 DNA reads TGCGCCAGCAGCTTGGGTGGGCTAGCGGATTACAATGAGCAGTTCTTC. Its translation: CASSLGGLADYNEQFF. V usage is TRBV5-1 and J usage is TRBJ2-1; 7 bases are a match to TRBD2. The length of the CDR3 is 16 residues. Trimming at V came to 0 bases and at J to 4 bases, leaving 7 bases not matched to a gene. CDR1 is SGHRS and CDR2 is YFSETQ in the germline V gene.

The DNA of the CDR3 is TGTGCCAGCTCACCACCGATGGTTCCAGGAACTGAAGCTTTCTTT. Protein sequence: CASSPPMVPGTEAFF. The chain is built from TRBV18 and TRBJ1-1; no reliable D call. Trimming took 0 bases from V and 5 from J, leaving 13 bases between them. Germline loops: CDR1 KGHSH, CDR2 LQKENI. The CDR3 totals 15 residues.

This chain links TRBV7-2 with TRBJ2-1, with 7 bases aligning to TRBD2. Germline V gene sequence: CDR1 SGHTA, CDR2 FQGNSA. Trimming removed 4 bases from V and 4 bases from J; junction bases left unmatched: 7. The CDR3 spans 15 residues. CDR3 residues: CASSSVGGSYNEQFF. In DNA, the CDR3 is TGTGCCAGCAGCTCAGTGGGGGGGTCTTACAATGAGCAGTTCTTC.

The rearrangement joins TRBV28 to TRBJ2-1; 16 positions agree with TRBD2. V shed 3 bases, J shed 7 bases, and the junction held 9 bases outside the gene matches. Germline V CDR1 and CDR2: MDHEN, SYDVKM. This CDR3 has 18 residues. CDR3 sequence reads: CASSFPGLAGGLGNEQFF. The CDR3 region has the DNA TGTGCCAGCAGTTTTCCGGGACTAGCGGGGGGGCTGGGGAATGAGCAGTTCTTC.

J is TRBJ2-1 and V is TRBV6-6; 9 bases are a match to TRBD1. Trimming cost V 6 bases and J 1 base; bases outside gene matches: 7. Germline CDR1 is MNHNY and CDR2 is SVGAGI (reference sequence). CDR3 length equals 16 residues. CDR3 loop: CASRLQGAPSYNEQFF. The DNA for the CDR3 is TGTGCCAGCAGACTACAGGGGGCCCCTTCCTACAATGAGCAGTTCTTC.

The chain combines TRBV10-1 with TRBJ1-1; D might be TRBD1 (5 bases). Germline CDR1 reads WNHNN; CDR2 reads SYGVQD (reference sequence). The CDR3 has 14 residues. Deletions cut 0 bases from V and 6 bases from J, with 11 bases between. CDR3 region: CASSESGGAPEAFF. CDR3 bases: TGCGCCAGCAGTGAGTCGGGAGGGGCCCCTGAAGCTTTCTTT.

This clone was seen a few times. The rearrangement uses TRBV7-2 and TRBJ2-2; no firm D call. The CDR3 has 13 amino acids. Germline V gene data show CDR1 as SGHTA and CDR2 as FQGNSA. V lost 4 bases, J lost 5 bases, and 8 bases lay in between. CDR3 protein: CASSSPLTGELFF. As DNA, the CDR3 is TGTGCCAGCAGCTCCCCTTTGACCGGGGAGCTGTTTTTT.

This chain joins TRBV6-5 and TRBJ2-7, with 8 bases aligning to TRBD1. J was trimmed by 3 bases and V by 3 bases; bases with no gene match: 10. CDR3 length equals 16 residues. From germline, CDR1 is MNHEY and CDR2 SVGAGI. The CDR3 here is CASSYPAAGGGYEQYF. CDR3 sequence (DNA): TGTGCCAGCAGTTATCCCGCCGCAGGGGGCGGCTACGAGCAGTACTTC.

The chain has TRBV7-3 and TRBJ2-2, with 11 bases lining up with TRBD1. V dropped 5 bases and J dropped 4; count of bases not matched to a gene: 3. The CDR3 is 15 amino acids. Per germline, CDR1 SGHTA and CDR2 FQGTGA. Here the CDR3 DNA reads TGTGCCAGCAGCCCGGGACAGGGGGGCACCGGGGAGCTGTTTTTT. Translating it yields CASSPGQGGTGELFF.

The chain joins TRBV11-2 to TRBJ1-5; 8 nucleotides match TRBD1. CDR1 and CDR2 (germline): SGHAT, FQNNGV. V shed 0 bases, J shed 3 bases, and the junction held 4 bases outside the gene matches. CDR3 length: 16 residues. The CDR3 region is CASSLEPRGLNQPQHF. In nucleotides, the CDR3 is TGTGCCAGCAGCTTAGAGCCCAGGGGGCTCAATCAGCCCCAGCATTTT.

The genes are TRBV5-8 and TRBJ1-1, with no clear D. Germline V CDR1 and CDR2: SGHTS, YDEGEE. V lost 1 base to trimming and J lost 0 bases, with 4 bases between them. This CDR3 contains 13 residues. CDR3 sequence reads: CASSLLVNTEAFF. DNA of the CDR3: TGTGCCAGCAGCTTGCTAGTGAACACTGAAGCTTTCTTT.